This T cell receptor (beta chain) was retrieved from a study of blood T cell repertoires in COVID-19. This CDR3 has 11 amino acids. V was clipped by 3 bases and J by 10 bases, with 9 bases between them. In the original workflow: Amplifying reference gene primers gave estimates of nucleated cell counts. Clones were read by immunoSEQ multiplex PCR, and TCRdb kept only the in-frame ones, dropping some. Clone size and V and J calls were adopted from that table, with D and trimming inferred from the DNA. The sample lists around 80,000 clones; roughly four fifths were seen once. This TCR came from a woman older than 75 with active or convalescent COVID-19. The J gene is TRBJ1-1, the V gene TRBV12-3 or TRBV12-4, with D perhaps matching TRBD1 (6 bases). Sequenced: peripheral blood. CDR3 in DNA: TGTGCCAGCAGTTTCGGGACAAGAGCTTTCTTT. Amino acids: CASSFGTRAFF.